One sample yielded the 19 T cell receptor beta chains listed below, sequenced in a study of Graves' ophthalmopathy and Graves' hyperthyroidism. Using RNA transcripts, the TCR beta CDR3 regions were amplified. The first round was an RT-PCR with HTBI primers, and the second round was a multiplex PCR. TCRdb re-analysed the multiplex PCR reads in MiXCR, keeping a single row per CDR3 protein. The table has hundreds of thousands of distinct CDR3 sequences, 22% seen once. The specimen sequenced was peripheral blood. The receptors were gathered from a woman between 18 and 29 years old with stable Graves' hyperthyroidism. Some clones in this sample may be carry-over from other donors' samples.

At least ten counts were recorded for this clonotype. The chain employs TRBV20-1 and TRBJ2-2; TRBD1 matches 8 bases. The CDR3 covers 13 residues. The V gene's germline CDR1 is DFQATT and CDR2 SNEGSKA (reference sequence). Trimming took 4 bases from V and 2 from J; bases not matched to a gene: 0. The CDR3 reads CSATGGNTGELFF. In DNA form, the CDR3 reads TGCAGTGCTACAGGGGGCAACACCGGGGAGCTGTTTTTT.

As concerns this clonotype: This clone may be a read error of a much larger clone one base away. The rearrangement joins TRBV11-2 to TRBJ2-7; 8 nucleotides align to TRBD2. The CDR3 extends over 15 amino acids. Germline values: CDR1 SGHAT, CDR2 FQNNGV. The CDR3: CAGSATSGLFYEQYF. The CDR3, as DNA: TGTGCCGGCAGCGCAACTAGCGGACTCTTCTACGAGCAGTACTTC.

In its sample, this clonotype was seen many times. This chain uses TRBV7-3 with TRBJ1-1; D perhaps matches TRBD1 (5 bases). Per germline, CDR1 SGHTA and CDR2 FQGTGA. V was clipped by 3 bases and J by 4 bases, with 12 bases between them. The CDR3 covers 14 residues. CDR3 loop: CASSFGGDGTEAFF. CDR3 nucleotides: TGTGCCAGCAGCTTTGGGGGGGATGGCACTGAAGCTTTCTTT.

This clonotype has at least ten counts. The V gene is TRBV20-1, the J gene TRBJ1-2; D remains ambiguous. Germline CDR1 DFQATT, CDR2 SNEGSKA (reference sequence). The CDR3 is 15 residues long. The germline V and J ends were trimmed by 4 bases and 4 bases, with 19 bases remaining between them. The CDR3 region is CSATTGIGKGYGYTF. The CDR3 DNA reads as TGCAGTGCTACAACCGGGATCGGGAAGGGCTATGGCTACACCTTC.

This clonotype came up many times. The CDR3 reads CASSEPLGRGGKETQYF. The CDR3 DNA reads as TGTGCCAGCAGTGAGCCCCTCGGGCGGGGGGGCAAAGAGACCCAGTACTTC. The chain couples TRBV2 to TRBJ2-5; 9 nucleotides align to TRBD2. V lost 3 bases and J lost 3; bases outside the gene matches: 11. Germline V gene lookup returns CDR1 SNHLY and CDR2 FYNNEI. The CDR3 is 17 amino acids.

A few counts support this clonotype. V gene TRBV11-2 combines with J gene TRBJ2-2; tentative D call: TRBD2 (6 bases). V was trimmed by 1 base and J by 0 bases, leaving 15 bases between them. Germline values: CDR1 SGHAT, CDR2 FQNNGV. The CDR3 covers 18 residues. The CDR3 region has the DNA TGTGCCAGCAGCTTAGGGTTTGGGGACTTGACGAACACCGGGGAGCTGTTTTTT. This encodes CASSLGFGDLTNTGELFF.

This clonotype was observed at least ten times. The V and J genes are TRBV20-1 and TRBJ2-7, with D hard to call. The CDR3 consists of 13 residues. The germline V gene encodes CDR1 DFQATT and CDR2 SNEGSKA (reference sequence). V lost 2 bases and J lost 8, with 16 bases in between. CDR3 residues: CSARSPLRDQQYF. The DNA for the CDR3 is TGCAGTGCTAGATCCCCTTTGCGAGACCAGCAGTACTTC.

The table lists this clonotype with many counts. The chain recombines TRBV7-2 with TRBJ1-2; D possibly corresponds to TRBD1 (5 bases). There are 14 residues in the CDR3. The V end was cut by 1 base, the J end by 5 bases, with 11 bases between. Germline V lookup: CDR1 SGHTA, CDR2 FQGNSA. CDR3 DNA: TGTGCCAGCAGCTTAGAAACAGGAAGTTATGGCTACACCTTC. Its protein is CASSLETGSYGYTF.

This clonotype was seen a handful of times. This rearrangement joins TRBV19 to TRBJ2-7, with a tentative D call TRBD1 (6 bases). Germline V gene sequence: CDR1 LNHDA, CDR2 SQIVND (reference sequence). The V and J ends lost 3 bases and 6 bases respectively, with 9 bases between them. The CDR3 length is 12 residues. The CDR3 nucleotides are TGTGCCAGTAGTATCCGCAGGGGCGAGCAGTACTTC. Residues: CASSIRRGEQYF.

This clonotype was observed many times. This chain connects TRBV6-5 to TRBJ1-1; D call uncertain. Deletions cut 8 bases from V and 1 base from J, with 14 bases between. The CDR3 contains 14 residues. CDR1 and CDR2 from the germline V gene are MNHEY and SVGAGI. CDR3 nucleotides: TGTGCCAGCGGCCGGGGAGGGAGGAACACTGAAGCTTTCTTT. This sequence encodes CASGRGGRNTEAFF.

The chain carries TRBV11-2 and TRBJ2-7; tentatively, D is TRBD2 (6 bases). This CDR3 has 15 residues. The V end lost 2 bases, the J end lost 0 bases, and 11 bases lay between the germline ends. Germline V lookup: CDR1 SGHAT, CDR2 FQNNGV. The CDR3 sequence is CASSLRGIGSYEQYF. As DNA, the CDR3 is TGTGCCAGCAGCTTACGGGGGATTGGCTCCTACGAGCAGTACTTC.

This clonotype came up many times. The chain recombines TRBV30 with TRBJ2-7, with D possibly matching TRBD2 (5 bases). The germline gives CDR1 GTSNPN, CDR2 SVGIG (reference sequence). The CDR3 runs to 15 residues. With 0 bases removed from V and 9 bases from J, the gap between germline ends came to 21 bases. The CDR3 spells CAWSVPGKIGPGQYF. Written as DNA, the CDR3 is TGTGCCTGGAGTGTACCGGGGAAGATAGGGCCCGGGCAGTACTTC.

The rearrangement links TRBV13 to TRBJ2-2; 7 bases map to TRBD2. The V and J ends lost 5 bases and 3 bases, in that order; junction bases with no gene match: 3. The CDR3 is 14 residues long. The V gene's germline CDR1 is PRHDT and CDR2 FYEKMQ (reference sequence). This CDR3 is CASSPREYTGELFF. The CDR3 DNA follows: TGTGCCAGCAGCCCGCGGGAGTACACCGGGGAGCTGTTTTTT.

There are many counts of this clonotype. The J gene is TRBJ2-7, the V gene TRBV4-2; possibly TRBD1 for D (5 bases). The ends were cut back, 1 base at V and 6 bases at J, with 16 bases in the middle. CDR3 size: 15 residues. CDR1 and CDR2 (germline): LGHNA, YNFKEQ. CDR3 region: CASSQVDRGAFEQYF. In DNA, the CDR3 is TGTGCCAGCAGCCAAGTTGATAGGGGTGCGTTCGAGCAGTACTTC.

Comments on this clonotype: A much larger clone differs by one base, so this may be a read error. Likely a read error: the CDR3 ends without its conserved phenylalanine or tryptophan. The chain is built from TRBV6-1 and TRBJ1-1; 7 positions match TRBD1. CDR1 and CDR2 (germline): MNHNS, SASEGT. The junction had 8 bases not matched to a gene; V was cut back by 8 bases and J by 5 bases. The CDR3 is 13 residues long. In DNA form, the CDR3 reads TGTGCCAGCGCACGCAGGGGGGCGACTGAAGCTTTCTTG. Translation: CASARRGATEAFL.

The chain is built from TRBV28 and TRBJ1-6; D is perhaps TRBD1 (6 bases). Trimming pared 5 bases from V and 8 bases from J, leaving 16 bases between. Germline CDR1 MDHEN, CDR2 SYDVKM. This CDR3 spans 15 amino acids. The CDR3 region has the DNA TGTGCCAGCAGTGCGCAGGGGTTCTTGGATTCACCCCTCCACTTT. It specifies CASSAQGFLDSPLHF.

This clonotype was detected many times. The chain uses TRBV6-1 and TRBJ1-2, with D uncertain. With 6 bases removed from V and 0 bases from J, the gap between germline ends came to 8 bases. This CDR3 is 13 amino acids long. CDR1 is MNHNS and CDR2 is SASEGT in the germline V gene. CDR3: CASREPANYGYTF. DNA of the CDR3: TGTGCCAGCAGGGAACCAGCTAACTATGGCTACACCTTC.

This clonotype was recorded at least ten times. In this CDR3 the conserved last residue, phenylalanine or tryptophan, is missing, so a read error is likely. The chain recombines TRBV20-1 with TRBJ2-5; tentatively, D is TRBD2 (6 bases). Germline V gives CDR1 DFQATT, CDR2 SNEGSKA (reference sequence). The length of the CDR3 is 13 residues. Between the trimmed V and J ends, which lost 6 bases and 3 bases, there was a span of 14 bases. This chain's CDR3 is CSAARGSEETQYL. CDR3 nucleotide sequence: TGCAGTGCCGCCCGGGGGAGTGAAGAGACCCAGTACCTC.

This clonotype was counted many times. The chain uses TRBV7-3 and TRBJ2-7, with a possible D match to TRBD1 (5 bases). From germline, CDR1 is SGHTA and CDR2 FQGTGA. Trimming cost V 7 bases and J 0 bases, with 13 bases left between them. This CDR3 region has 14 residues. The CDR3 nucleotides read TGTGCCAGCAAGCCCGAAGGGGCCTCCTACGAGCAGTACTTC. This encodes CASKPEGASYEQYF.